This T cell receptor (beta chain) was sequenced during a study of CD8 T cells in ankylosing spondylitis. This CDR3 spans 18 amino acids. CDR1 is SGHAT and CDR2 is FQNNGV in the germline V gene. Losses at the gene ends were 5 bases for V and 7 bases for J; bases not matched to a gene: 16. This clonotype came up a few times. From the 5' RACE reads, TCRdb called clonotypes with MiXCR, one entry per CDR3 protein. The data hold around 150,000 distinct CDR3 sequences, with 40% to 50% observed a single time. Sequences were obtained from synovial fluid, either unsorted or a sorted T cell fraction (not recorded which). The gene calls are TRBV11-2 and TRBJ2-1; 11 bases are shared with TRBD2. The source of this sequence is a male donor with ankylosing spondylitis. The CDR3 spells CASSPSFSGRAFSNEQFF. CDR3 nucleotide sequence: TGTGCCAGCAGCCCTTCATTTAGCGGGAGGGCCTTTTCAAATGAGCAGTTCTTC.